What follows are 27 T cell receptor beta chains derived from one specimen sequenced in a study of shared clonotypes between healthy human individuals. Terminally differentiated effector memory CD45RA+ cells were left out of the naive CD8 fraction, which was CD45RO-negative and positively selected for CCR7. Here immunoSEQ multiplex PCR was the method, and the copy in TCRdb shows in-frame clones only, minus some. The table has around 2.1 million clones, approximately 94% seen once. The sample taken for sequencing was naive CD8+ T cells from PBMCs. The receptor source for this set is a man younger than 35 in good health. Some clones in this sample may be carry-over from other donors' samples.

J is TRBJ1-3 and V is TRBV5-4; D not resolved. V was trimmed by 0 bases and J by 4 bases, leaving 8 bases between them. The CDR3 consists of 14 residues. In germline, CDR1 is SGHNT, CDR2 YYREEE (reference sequence). In DNA, the CDR3 is TGTGCCAGCAGCTTGGGCAGCCTCGGAAACACCATATATTTT. It codes for CASSLGSLGNTIYF.

In its sample, this clone was seen a few times. Other DNA sequences in this specimen translate into the identical CDR3. This chain connects TRBV11-3 to TRBJ1-1; D is undetermined. This CDR3 is 13 amino acids long. Germline CDR1 reads SGHNT; CDR2 reads YENEEA. The V end lost 3 bases, the J end lost 1 base, and 6 bases lay between the germline ends. The CDR3 coding sequence is TGTGCCAGCAGCTTGGGAGCGAACACTGAAGCTTTCTTT. Protein sequence: CASSLGANTEAFF.

The J gene is TRBJ2-1, the V gene TRBV29-1; TRBD2 agrees at 8 bases. This CDR3 spans 16 amino acids. Per the germline V gene, CDR1 is SQVTM and CDR2 is ANQGSEA. V was clipped by 3 bases and J by 2 bases; unmatched bases: 9. CDR3: CSVEGAGGPTYNEQFF. As DNA, the CDR3 is TGCAGCGTTGAGGGGGCGGGAGGTCCCACCTACAATGAGCAGTTCTTC.

V and J are TRBV9 and TRBJ2-1; 10 positions agree with TRBD2. Per germline, CDR1 SGDLS and CDR2 YYNGEE. The CDR3 consists of 16 residues. With V trimmed by 4 bases and J by 2 bases, 6 bases remained unmatched. CDR3 DNA sequence: TGTGCCAGCAGCATCGCGGGACTAGCGACCTACAATGAGCAGTTCTTC. As protein: CASSIAGLATYNEQFF.

This chain connects TRBV27 to TRBJ1-1; D is perhaps TRBD1 (5 bases). Germline V CDR1 and CDR2: MNHEY, SMNVEV (reference sequence). Trimming took off 0 bases at V and 0 bases at J, with 11 bases between the two ends. The CDR3 contains 16 residues. The CDR3: CASSLSGPRMNTEAFF. Written as DNA, the CDR3 is TGTGCCAGCAGTTTATCGGGACCGAGAATGAACACTGAAGCTTTCTTT.

This chain connects TRBV5-1 to TRBJ2-7, with 9 bases fitting TRBD2. Trimming cost V 2 bases and J 3 bases; bases outside gene matches: 3. Per germline, CDR1 SGHRS and CDR2 YFSETQ. The CDR3 has 14 amino acids. For the CDR3, the DNA is TGCGCCAGCAGCTTCAGGACTAGCGACTACGAGCAGTACTTC. Translating gives CASSFRTSDYEQYF.

The V and J genes are TRBV5-1 and TRBJ2-7; 7 bases line up with TRBD1. V lost 7 bases to trimming and J lost 1 base; unmatched junction nucleotides: 8. CDR1 is SGHRS and CDR2 is YFSETQ in the germline V gene. The CDR3 length is 14 residues. CDR3 sequence: CASAAGTASYEQYF. For the CDR3, the DNA is TGCGCCAGCGCCGCCGGGACAGCTTCCTACGAGCAGTACTTC. The variable domain in full, completed from reference TRBV5-1 and TRBJ2-7, reads KAGVTQTPRYLIKTRGQQVTLSCSPISGHRSVSWYQQTPGQGLQFLFEYFSETQRNKGNFPGRFSGRQFSNSRSEMNVSTLELGDSALYLCASAAGTASYEQYFGPGTRLTVT.

On this clone itself: Other DNA sequences in the same sample also yield this CDR3. The V call is TRBV5-6, the J call TRBJ2-7, with D perhaps TRBD1 (6 bases). V lost 4 bases to trimming and J lost 2 bases, with 10 bases between them. The germline V gene has CDR1 SGHDT and CDR2 YYEEEE. This CDR3 contains 13 residues. The CDR3 is CASSLGTTYEQYF. CDR3 coding DNA: TGTGCCAGCAGCCTTGGGACAACCTACGAGCAGTACTTC.

The genes are TRBV7-2 and TRBJ2-1; the D is unclear. The CDR3 consists of 12 residues. Germline V CDR1 and CDR2: SGHTA, FQGNSA. With 5 bases removed from V and 5 bases from J, the gap between germline ends came to 7 bases. The CDR3 sequence: CASSQRHNEQFF. CDR3 coding DNA: TGTGCCAGCAGCCAACGGCACAATGAGCAGTTCTTC.

The chain has TRBV4-1 and TRBJ2-7; a possible D gene is TRBD2 (6 bases). The CDR3 runs 15 residues. Trimming removed 4 bases from V and 2 bases from J, with 15 bases in between. Germline V gives CDR1 MGHRA, CDR2 YSYEKL. CDR3 sequence (DNA): TGCGCCAGCAGCCCAGGGCCCCTAGCGACCTACGAGCAGTACTTC. Its protein is CASSPGPLATYEQYF.

V and J are TRBV27 and TRBJ2-7; 10 bases are a match to TRBD1. The CDR3 length is 15 residues. In germline, CDR1 is MNHEY, CDR2 SMNVEV (reference sequence). Unmatched junction bases numbered 10, after V lost 6 bases and J lost 5 bases. CDR3 sequence reads: CASRKGDRGRHEQYF. The CDR3 nucleotides are TGTGCCAGCAGAAAAGGGGACAGGGGTCGGCACGAGCAGTACTTC.

This chain links TRBV7-9 with TRBJ2-1, with 9 bases lining up with TRBD2. V dropped 2 bases and J dropped 7; count of bases not matched to a gene: 3. The CDR3 spans 14 residues. Germline V gives CDR1 SEHNR, CDR2 FQNEAQ (reference sequence). The CDR3 protein is CASSLSGRRNEQFF. DNA for the CDR3: TGTGCCAGCAGCTTAAGCGGGAGGAGGAATGAGCAGTTCTTC.

The chain links TRBV28 to TRBJ1-5; TRBD1 matches at 9 bases. The V segment lost 2 bases and the J segment 14 bases; nucleotides outside the gene matches: 13. CDR3 size: 15 residues. Germline assignment: CDR1 MDHEN and CDR2 SYDVKM. This CDR3 is CASSLPRGQGAPKHF. CDR3 DNA: TGTGCCAGCAGTTTACCTAGGGGACAGGGCGCCCCAAAGCATTTT.

The CDR3, as DNA: TGTGCCAGCAGTCCGACAGGGGGCTATAATTCACCCCTCCACTTT. It codes for CASSPTGGYNSPLHF. The J gene is TRBJ1-6, the V gene TRBV27, with TRBD1 identical over 9 bases. Trimming took 5 bases from V and 3 from J; bases not matched to a gene: 2. The CDR3 contains 15 residues. Germline values: CDR1 MNHEY, CDR2 SMNVEV (reference sequence).

The chain employs TRBV7-9 and TRBJ2-7; 7 bases map to TRBD1. CDR1 and CDR2 (germline): SEHNR, FQNEAQ (reference sequence). The ends lost 2 bases at V and 0 bases at J; junction bases unmatched: 4. This CDR3 region has 15 residues. The CDR3 nucleotides are TGTGCCAGCAGCTTAACTCAGGGGGTCTCCTACGAGCAGTACTTC. It translates to CASSLTQGVSYEQYF.

J is TRBJ2-1 and V is TRBV28; no firm D call. Germline CDR1 and CDR2: MDHEN and SYDVKM. This CDR3 spans 16 amino acids. Trimming removed 1 base from V and 0 bases from J, with 10 bases in between. CDR3 bases: TGTGCCAGCAGTTTATTGGGCCCGAGCTCCTACAATGAGCAGTTCTTC. This gives the protein CASSLLGPSSYNEQFF.

The chain carries TRBV5-1 and TRBJ1-1; 8 bases agree with TRBD1. The CDR3 is 14 amino acids. Losses at the gene ends were 4 bases for V and 8 bases for J; bases not matched to a gene: 10. Per the germline V gene, CDR1 is SGHRS and CDR2 is YFSETQ. The chain's CDR3 is CASSSLPGQAEAFF. In nucleotides, the CDR3 is TGCGCCAGCAGCAGCCTACCGGGACAGGCCGAAGCTTTCTTT.

CDR3 DNA: TGTGCCAGCAGCTCCCTTACCCCTAGCGGGAGGGCCGTCACCGGGGAGCTGTTTTTT. Residues: CASSSLTPSGRAVTGELFF. The chain uses TRBV7-3 and TRBJ2-2; 12 positions match TRBD2. The CDR3 length is 19 residues. J gave up 4 bases and V 4 bases, and 13 bases lay outside the gene matches. Germline V gene lookup returns CDR1 SGHTA and CDR2 FQGTGA. Full variable domain (outside the CDR3, taken from reference TRBV7-3 and TRBJ2-2): GAGVSQTPSNKVTEKGKYVELRCDPISGHTALYWYRQSLGQGPEFLIYFQGTGAADDSGLPNDRFFAVRPEGSVSTLKIQRTERGDSAVYLCASSSLTPSGRAVTGELFFGEGSRLTVL.

The rearrangement uses TRBV10-3 and TRBJ1-2, with TRBD1 identical over 8 bases. The CDR3 sequence is 12 residues long. Germline trimming cut 8 bases from V and 4 bases from J; bases unmatched to any gene: 3. CDR1 ENHRY and CDR2 SYGVKD come from the germline V gene. The CDR3 reads CAIETGAYGYTF. Written as DNA, the CDR3 is TGTGCCATCGAGACAGGGGCCTATGGCTACACCTTC.

This chain links TRBV5-1 with TRBJ1-5; 9 nucleotides align to TRBD1. This CDR3 comprises 17 residues. V dropped 0 bases and J dropped 3; count of bases not matched to a gene: 7. The germline gives CDR1 SGHRS, CDR2 YFSETQ. As DNA, the CDR3 is TGCGCCAGCAGCTTGGAAACGGGACAGGGCTACAATCAGCCCCAGCATTTT. Protein: CASSLETGQGYNQPQHF.

For the CDR3, the DNA is TGTGCCAGCTCATCCGTCACAACTAGCTCCTACGAGCAGTACTTC. It codes for CASSSVTTSSYEQYF. The V gene is TRBV18, the J gene TRBJ2-7, with D perhaps TRBD2 (5 bases). V was pared by 5 bases and J by 0 bases, with 14 bases between. CDR3 length equals 15 residues. Germline V gene lookup returns CDR1 KGHSH and CDR2 LQKENI.

Points on this clone: The same CDR3 also results from other DNA sequences found in this sample. The chain couples TRBV27 to TRBJ2-1; no clear D. Germline V gene data show CDR1 as MNHEY and CDR2 as SMNVEV (reference sequence). The length of the CDR3 is 11 residues. Trimming removed 11 bases at V and 0 bases at J, with 5 bases between. The CDR3 DNA follows: TGTGCCTCCGTCTCCTACAATGAGCAGTTCTTC. Its translation is CASVSYNEQFF.

Here the CDR3 reads CASSFPLRAGLSSTDTQYF. CDR3 nucleotides: TGTGCCAGCAGCTTTCCTTTGCGGGCGGGACTATCTAGCACAGATACGCAGTATTTT. The chain couples TRBV7-9 to TRBJ2-3, with TRBD2 matching over 7 bases. Germline-derived CDR1 and CDR2 are SEHNR and FQNEAQ (reference sequence). The ends lost 3 bases at V and 0 bases at J; junction bases unmatched: 15. The CDR3 consists of 19 residues.

This chain links TRBV11-2 with TRBJ1-1; no clear D gene. V gave up 5 bases and J gave up 3 bases, with 10 bases separating them. CDR3 length: 13 residues. Germline V gives CDR1 SGHAT, CDR2 FQNNGV. For the CDR3, the DNA is TGTGCCAGCAGCCCTCCGGGCGACACTGAAGCTTTCTTT. Amino acids: CASSPPGDTEAFF.

The rearrangement links TRBV10-3 to TRBJ2-6; TRBD2 aligns across 9 bases. This CDR3 contains 18 residues. Unmatched junction bases numbered 3, after V lost 0 bases and J lost 0 bases. Germline assignment: CDR1 ENHRY and CDR2 SYGVKD. The DNA of the CDR3 is TGTGCCATCAGTGAGTCTAGCGGGAGTCCCTCTGGGGCCAACGTCCTGACTTTC. Its translation is CAISESSGSPSGANVLTF.

This CDR3 is CASSSNSGVEEGQPQHF. CDR3 in DNA: TGTGCCAGCAGCTCCAACTCGGGAGTCGAAGAGGGGCAGCCCCAGCATTTT. The chain is built from TRBV7-9 and TRBJ1-5; D may be TRBD1 (5 bases). The V end was cut by 4 bases, the J end by 7 bases, with 23 bases between. Germline lookup yields CDR1 SEHNR and CDR2 FQNEAQ (reference sequence). The CDR3 is made up of 17 amino acids.

The chain uses TRBV6-1 and TRBJ1-1; TRBD1 matches 7 bases. Trimming cost V 3 bases and J 3 bases; bases outside gene matches: 7. There are 15 residues in the CDR3. Germline V gene lookup returns CDR1 MNHNS and CDR2 SASEGT. The CDR3 sequence is CASSDLRDRDTEAFF. DNA of the CDR3: TGTGCCAGCAGTGACTTGCGAGACAGGGACACTGAAGCTTTCTTT.